The T cell receptor (beta chain) described here comes from a study of blood T cell repertoires in COVID-19. The table came from immunoSEQ multiplex PCR; TCRdb's copy has only in-frame clones and leaves some out. The table lists about 63,000 clones, 80% to 95% of them singletons. The V and J ends lost 6 bases and 8 bases, in that order; junction bases with no gene match: 5. CDR3 size: 13 residues. Germline values: CDR1 SQVTM, CDR2 ANQGSEA. The chain is built from TRBV29-1 and TRBJ2-1; 12 bases agree with TRBD2. The clonotype comes from a man aged 45-65 years with active COVID-19. Sequencing used peripheral blood. The CDR3 DNA sequence: TGCAGCGTGACTAGCGGGAGTGGCTATGAGCAGTTCTTC. Protein product: CSVTSGSGYEQFF.